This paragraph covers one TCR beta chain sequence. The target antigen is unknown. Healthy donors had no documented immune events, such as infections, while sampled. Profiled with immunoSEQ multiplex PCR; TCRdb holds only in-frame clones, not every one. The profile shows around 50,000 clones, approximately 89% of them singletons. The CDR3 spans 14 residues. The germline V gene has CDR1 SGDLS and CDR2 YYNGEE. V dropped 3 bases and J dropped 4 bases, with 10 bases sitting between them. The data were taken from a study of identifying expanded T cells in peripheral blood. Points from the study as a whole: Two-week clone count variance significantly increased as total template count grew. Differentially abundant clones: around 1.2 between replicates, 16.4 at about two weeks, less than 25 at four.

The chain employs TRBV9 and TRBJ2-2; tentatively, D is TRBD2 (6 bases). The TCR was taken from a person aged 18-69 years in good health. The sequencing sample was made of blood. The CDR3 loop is CASSAGTSTGELFF. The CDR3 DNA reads TGTGCCAGCAGCGCCGGGACTTCCACCGGGGAGCTGTTTTTT. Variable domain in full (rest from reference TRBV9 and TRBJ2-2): DSGVTQTPKHLITATGQRVTLRCSPRSGDLSVYWYQQSLDQGLQFLIQYYNGEERAKGNILERFSAQQFPDLHSELNLSSLELGDSALYFCASSAGTSTGELFFGEGSRLTVL.